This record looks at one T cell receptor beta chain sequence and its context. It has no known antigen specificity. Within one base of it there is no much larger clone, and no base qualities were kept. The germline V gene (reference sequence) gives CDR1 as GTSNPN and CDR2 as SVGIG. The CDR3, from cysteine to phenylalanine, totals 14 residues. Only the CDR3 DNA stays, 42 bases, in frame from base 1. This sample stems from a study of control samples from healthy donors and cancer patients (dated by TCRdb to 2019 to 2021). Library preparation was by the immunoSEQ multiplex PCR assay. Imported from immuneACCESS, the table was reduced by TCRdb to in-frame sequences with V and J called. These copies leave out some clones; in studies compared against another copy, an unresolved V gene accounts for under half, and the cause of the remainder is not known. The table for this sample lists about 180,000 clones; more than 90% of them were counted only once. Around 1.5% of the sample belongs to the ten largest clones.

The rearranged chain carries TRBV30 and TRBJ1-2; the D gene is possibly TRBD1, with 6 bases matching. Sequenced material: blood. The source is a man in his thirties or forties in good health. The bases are TGTGCGAATACGGGACACCTTCAGAACTATGGCTACACCTTC. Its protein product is CANTGHLQNYGYTF.